Following are 29 T cell receptor beta chains from one sample sequenced in a study of T-cell reconstitution after alpha-beta-depleted transplantation in children. TCRbeta library preparation incorporated unique molecular identifiers. TCRdb ran MiXCR on the PCR reads and lists one entry per CDR3 protein. Among some 140,000 distinct CDR3 sequences, roughly 9.7% were seen once, and the ten largest hold more than 20%. The sequencing here drew on PBMCs, mostly from graft donor cells, taken 180 days after TCRalphabeta/CD19-depleted stem cell transplant. These receptor sequences come from a girl under three years old who had a stem cell transplant for combined immunodeficiency, so the T cells may come from the graft donor.

This clonotype has only a few counts. The genes are TRBV14 and TRBJ2-7; D remains unclear. CDR1 SGHDN and CDR2 FVKESK come from the germline V gene. Trimming cost V 1 base and J 12 bases, with 13 bases left between them. CDR3 length: 12 amino acids. CDR3 DNA sequence: TGTGCCAGCAGCCAAGGGCGCTTCAGTCGGTACTTC. This gives the protein CASSQGRFSRYF. Together with reference TRBV14 and TRBJ2-7, the CDR3 gives the full variable domain: EAGVTQFPSHSVIEKGQTVTLRCDPISGHDNLYWYRRVMGKEIKFLLHFVKESKQDESGMPNNRFLAERTGGTYSTLKVQPAELEDSGVYFCASSQGRFSRYFGPGTRLTVT.

This clonotype occurred a few times. The chain links TRBV5-6 to TRBJ1-1, with D maybe TRBD1 (5 bases). This CDR3 is built from 14 residues. Germline values: CDR1 SGHDT, CDR2 YYEEEE. V gave up 1 base and J gave up 4 bases, with 11 bases separating them. CDR3 residues: CASSLWDRSTEAFF. The CDR3 coding sequence is TGTGCCAGCAGCTTGTGGGACCGGAGCACTGAAGCTTTCTTT.

This clonotype was seen at least ten times. The chain employs TRBV6-2 or TRBV6-3 and TRBJ2-1; 15 nucleotides line up with TRBD2. The CDR3 loop spans 17 amino acids. Germline V CDR1 and CDR2: MNHEY, SVGEGT. The V and J ends lost 7 bases and 9 bases, in that order; junction bases with no gene match: 13. This CDR3 reads CASTVRTGLAGGSEQFF. CDR3 bases: TGTGCCAGCACCGTACGTACGGGACTAGCGGGAGGTAGTGAGCAGTTCTTC.

This clonotype has more than one count but fewer than ten. The V call is TRBV7-8, the J call TRBJ2-7, with 7 bases that match TRBD1. CDR3 length: 17 residues. J lost 4 bases, V lost 0 bases, and 12 bases had no gene match. CDR1 is SGHVS and CDR2 is FQNEAQ in the germline V gene. This CDR3 reads CASSLAYRGHQGYEQYF. The CDR3 region has the DNA TGTGCCAGCAGCTTAGCGTACAGGGGCCATCAAGGGTACGAGCAGTACTTC.

This clonotype was observed at least ten times. J is TRBJ2-7 and V is TRBV20-1; a weak D match, TRBD1 (5 bases). Trimming took 3 bases from V and 6 from J, leaving 12 bases between them. Germline values: CDR1 DFQATT, CDR2 SNEGSKA (reference sequence). The CDR3 length is 12 residues. This CDR3 reads CSASGAPLEQYF. CDR3 nucleotides: TGCAGTGCTAGTGGGGCCCCTCTCGAGCAGTACTTC.

The chain recombines TRBV7-8 with TRBJ2-4; D is perhaps TRBD1 or TRBD2 (6 bases each). The CDR3 is 13 residues long. CDR1 and CDR2 from the germline V gene are SGHVS and FQNEAQ. V gave up 5 bases and J gave up 7 bases, with 12 bases separating them. CDR3 in amino acids: CASSPGGTNIQYF. CDR3 in DNA: TGTGCCAGCAGCCCCGGGGGCACGAACATTCAGTACTTC.

The J gene is TRBJ2-7, the V gene TRBV7-9; maybe TRBD1 (5 bases). Germline V gene lookup returns CDR1 SEHNR and CDR2 FQNEAQ (reference sequence). V was trimmed by 4 bases and J by 0 bases, leaving 10 bases between them. The CDR3 is made up of 14 amino acids. The DNA of the CDR3 is TGTGCCAGCAGCTCCCCCAGGGACTCCTACGAGCAGTACTTC. This encodes CASSSPRDSYEQYF.

The chain links TRBV20-1 to TRBJ1-5; D might be TRBD1 (6 bases). Trimming stripped 5 bases from V and 3 bases from J, with 11 bases between. The CDR3 covers 13 residues. Per the germline V gene, CDR1 is DFQATT and CDR2 is SNEGSKA (reference sequence). DNA of the CDR3: TGCAGTGCTCGGAGGGGGGCCAATCAGCCCCAGCATTTT. Translated: CSARRGANQPQHF.

This clonotype was seen a few times. This rearrangement joins TRBV11-2 to TRBJ2-2; D tentatively fits TRBD1 or TRBD2 (6 bases each). The germline V gene encodes CDR1 SGHAT and CDR2 FQNNGV. V gave up 0 bases and J gave up 7 bases, with 18 bases separating them. The CDR3 is 17 residues long. CDR3 bases: TGTGCCAGCAGCTTAGATTCTATCAGGGGAGGTATCGGGGAGCTGTTTTTT. This codes for CASSLDSIRGGIGELFF.

This sequence joins TRBV12-3 or TRBV12-4 and TRBJ2-7; D is perhaps TRBD2 (6 bases). This CDR3 region has 16 residues. V gave up 1 base and J gave up 2 bases, with 15 bases separating them. The CDR3 reads CASSLGVAGWAYEQYF. The CDR3 DNA is TGTGCCAGCAGTTTAGGGGTGGCGGGATGGGCCTACGAGCAGTACTTC.

This clonotype was seen ten or more times. This chain links TRBV6-2 or TRBV6-3 with TRBJ2-1; the match to TRBD2 covers 7 bases. The CDR3 is 15 amino acids. Germline V CDR1 and CDR2: MNHEY, SVGEGT. The junction had 10 bases not matched to a gene; V was cut back by 6 bases and J by 5 bases. In DNA, the CDR3 is TGTGCCAGCAGGTGGGCGGGAGTAGGAGACAATGAGCAGTTCTTC. Residues: CASRWAGVGDNEQFF.

The chain is built from TRBV7-3 and TRBJ2-3; TRBD2 is a possible D gene (6 bases). The germline gives CDR1 SGHTA, CDR2 FQGTGA. V was trimmed by 4 bases and J by 4 bases, leaving 21 bases between them. This CDR3 comprises 17 residues. CDR3 amino acids: CASSSLGGLPGADTQYF. The CDR3 DNA sequence: TGTGCCAGCAGCTCCCTGGGGGGACTTCCTGGGGCAGATACGCAGTATTTT.

This clonotype was detected a few times. A much larger clone differs from this one at a single base, so this may be a read error. This chain joins TRBV11-3 and TRBJ2-2, with no clear D. CDR3 length: 12 residues. Germline loops: CDR1 SGHNT, CDR2 YENEEA. Trimming pared 5 bases from V and 0 bases from J, leaving 1 base between. The CDR3 loop reads CASSANTGELFF. The CDR3 DNA follows: TGTGCCAGCAGCGCGAACACCGGGGAGCTGTTTTTT.

This clonotype was seen only a few times. The chain has TRBV29-1 and TRBJ2-7, with 8 bases that match TRBD1. The V gene's germline CDR1 is SQVTM and CDR2 ANQGSEA. The CDR3 spans 14 residues. V lost 3 bases and J lost 2; bases outside the gene matches: 6. CDR3 bases: TGCAGCGTTGACAGGGGGCAGGGAACCTACGAGCAGTACTTC. Translated, it gives CSVDRGQGTYEQYF.

This clonotype was detected ten times or more. This rearrangement joins TRBV5-1 to TRBJ2-2; the match to TRBD2 covers 9 bases. J gave up 5 bases and V 2 bases, and 7 bases lay outside the gene matches. CDR1 and CDR2 (germline): SGHRS, YFSETQ. CDR3 length equals 16 residues. The CDR3 DNA reads TGCGCCAGCAGCTTTACTCTGCGGGAGGGAACCGGGGAGCTGTTTTTT. This translates into CASSFTLREGTGELFF. Drawing the rest from reference TRBV5-1 and TRBJ2-2, the complete variable domain is KAGVTQTPRYLIKTRGQQVTLSCSPISGHRSVSWYQQTPGQGLQFLFEYFSETQRNKGNFPGRFSGRQFSNSRSEMNVSTLELGDSALYLCASSFTLREGTGELFFGEGSRLTVL.

The chain uses TRBV29-1 and TRBJ1-2, with D perhaps TRBD1 (6 bases). CDR3 length: 13 residues. The ends were cut back, 7 bases at V and 7 bases at J, with 19 bases in the middle. CDR1 and CDR2 from the germline V gene are SQVTM and ANQGSEA. CDR3 sequence reads: CSGTTGSRGGYTF. The CDR3 nucleotides read TGCAGCGGCACTACAGGGAGTCGAGGTGGCTACACCTTC.

The V gene is TRBV25-1, the J gene TRBJ2-3; D gene uncertain. The V end lost 0 bases, the J end lost 1 base, and 8 bases lay between the germline ends. Germline CDR1 MGHDK, CDR2 SYGVNS. The CDR3 runs 15 residues. For the CDR3, the DNA is TGTGCCAGCAGTGAATATGAGGCGGGCACAGATACGCAGTATTTT. This codes for CASSEYEAGTDTQYF.

The table lists this clonotype with a few counts. The gene calls are TRBV12-3 or TRBV12-4 and TRBJ2-5; 10 bases are shared with TRBD2. CDR3 length: 14 residues. V shed 1 base and J 14 bases; nucleotides not matched to a gene: 10. The CDR3 DNA follows: TGTGCCAGCAGTTTAGTGACTAGCGGGCCCGGGTTATACTTC. It translates to CASSLVTSGPGLYF.

In its sample, this clonotype was seen a few times. The chain joins TRBV20-1 to TRBJ2-7; 7 bases agree with TRBD2. V gave up 3 bases and J gave up 0 bases; unmatched junction bases: 8. The CDR3 has 15 residues. Germline V gene data show CDR1 as DFQATT and CDR2 as SNEGSKA (reference sequence). CDR3: CSARKLALSSYEQYF. For the CDR3, the DNA is TGCAGTGCTAGGAAACTAGCGTTGAGCTCCTACGAGCAGTACTTC.

The rearrangement links TRBV10-3 to TRBJ2-7, with D possibly being TRBD1 (6 bases). The germline gives CDR1 ENHRY, CDR2 SYGVKD. Trimming shortened V by 8 bases and J by 4 bases, and 12 bases separated the two germline ends. The CDR3 extends over 12 amino acids. CDR3 sequence reads: CAIGPDRYEQYF. CDR3 nucleotides: TGTGCCATCGGGCCCGACAGGTACGAGCAGTACTTC.

This clonotype was counted a few times. The V gene is TRBV6-1, the J gene TRBJ2-7; D gene uncertain. The V end lost 7 bases, the J end lost 5 bases, and 18 bases lay between the germline ends. Germline lookup yields CDR1 MNHNS and CDR2 SASEGT. The CDR3 is 14 amino acids. The CDR3 region is CASTRLMAENEQYF. CDR3 coding DNA: TGTGCCAGCACACGACTCATGGCCGAGAACGAGCAGTACTTC.

This clonotype was seen a handful of times. The chain links TRBV7-2 to TRBJ2-5; no firm D call. V was cut by 0 bases and J by 5 bases, with 13 bases left in between. Germline-derived CDR1 and CDR2 are SGHTA and FQGNSA. The CDR3 is made up of 15 amino acids. The CDR3 sequence: CASSLAGLVRETQYF. CDR3 in DNA: TGTGCCAGCAGCTTAGCAGGGCTAGTGAGGGAGACCCAGTACTTC.

The V call is TRBV6-2 or TRBV6-3, the J call TRBJ2-2; the D is unclear. CDR1 and CDR2 from the germline V gene are MNHEY and SVGEGT. The CDR3 length is 14 residues. The V gene lost 5 bases and the J gene lost 0 bases, with 7 bases spanning the gap. This CDR3 reads CASSKDSNTGELFF. Here the CDR3 DNA reads TGTGCCAGCAGTAAGGATTCGAACACCGGGGAGCTGTTTTTT.

The gene calls are TRBV18 and TRBJ2-3, with 7 bases lining up with TRBD2. Germline V gene data show CDR1 as KGHSH and CDR2 as LQKENI. The CDR3 loop spans 15 amino acids. The junction had 1 base not matched to a gene; V was cut back by 0 bases and J by 1 base. The CDR3 DNA follows: TGTGCCAGCTCACCACCCAGCGGGGGCACAGATACGCAGTATTTT. It specifies CASSPPSGGTDTQYF.

This clonotype was detected only a few times. The chain couples TRBV6-1 to TRBJ2-7; D is perhaps TRBD1 (6 bases). The CDR3 length is 14 residues. CDR1 is MNHNS and CDR2 is SASEGT in the germline V gene. V gave up 5 bases and J gave up 2 bases, with 13 bases separating them. The CDR3 nucleotides are TGTGCCAGCAGTCCCGGGACAAAGACCTACGAGCAGTACTTC. It encodes CASSPGTKTYEQYF.

In its sample, this clonotype was seen a few times. This rearrangement joins TRBV15 to TRBJ2-1, with TRBD2 matching over 11 bases. Trimming removed 0 bases from V and 7 bases from J; junction bases left unmatched: 11. The germline CDR1 and CDR2 sequences are LNHNV and YYDKDF (reference sequence). The CDR3 totals 18 residues. The CDR3 sequence is CATSRDLASGRLGNEQFF. The CDR3 region has the DNA TGTGCCACCAGCAGAGATTTGGCTAGCGGGAGGTTGGGGAATGAGCAGTTCTTC.

CDR3 nucleotides: TGTGCCAGCAGCTTAAAAGTTGGGGGACAGTTGAACACTGAAGCTTTCTTT. The encoded protein is CASSLKVGGQLNTEAFF. This chain uses TRBV7-3 with TRBJ1-1; 7 bases map to TRBD1. CDR3 length: 17 residues. The trim removed 1 base at V and 0 bases at J, leaving 8 bases unmatched. Per the germline V gene, CDR1 is SGHTA and CDR2 is FQGTGA.

This clonotype was counted a few times. The chain employs TRBV7-9 and TRBJ2-5; 11 bases align to TRBD1. The CDR3 extends over 15 amino acids. Germline V gene sequence: CDR1 SEHNR, CDR2 FQNEAQ (reference sequence). Trimming at V came to 1 base and at J to 3 bases, leaving 1 base not matched to a gene. The DNA for the CDR3 is TGTGCCAGCAGCTTAGGGGACAGGGGGAAAGAGACCCAGTACTTC. Its protein is CASSLGDRGKETQYF.

The chain carries TRBV20-1 and TRBJ2-1, with D perhaps matching TRBD2 (5 bases). The germline V gene has CDR1 DFQATT and CDR2 SNEGSKA (reference sequence). This CDR3 is built from 16 residues. V gave up 0 bases and J gave up 2 bases, with 14 bases separating them. In nucleotides, the CDR3 is TGCAGTGCTAGAGATCCCGCTAGCACGGCCTACAATGAGCAGTTCTTC. Amino acid sequence: CSARDPASTAYNEQFF.